This paragraph covers one TCR beta chain sequence. Its antigen is not identified. The data were taken from a study of cytomegalovirus exposure and HLA in healthy donors. Overall study findings and caveats: Analyses of presence/absence relied on an assumption of roughly uniform sequencing depth across donors. Diagnosis of cytomegalovirus status made by the classifier reportedly showed high specificity and sensitivity.

The CDR3 extends over 16 amino acids. CDR1 is MDHEN, CDR2 SYDVKM, per germline. J gave up 7 bases and V 5 bases, and 13 bases lay outside the gene matches. Primers for the PCR totalled 60 Vbeta and 13 Jbeta. Here immunoSEQ multiplex PCR was the method, and the copy in TCRdb shows in-frame clones only, minus some. The sample carries 80,000 to 95,000 clones, more than 80% recorded once. The TCR was taken from a woman younger than 45 in good health and CMV-seronegative. Input material: PBMCs. The gene calls are TRBV28 and TRBJ1-2; TRBD1 matches 10 bases. The CDR3 nucleotides read TGTGCCAGCAGTATCAGACAGGGGGCGCTTCTCGGTGGCTACACCTTC. Translation: CASSIRQGALLGGYTF.